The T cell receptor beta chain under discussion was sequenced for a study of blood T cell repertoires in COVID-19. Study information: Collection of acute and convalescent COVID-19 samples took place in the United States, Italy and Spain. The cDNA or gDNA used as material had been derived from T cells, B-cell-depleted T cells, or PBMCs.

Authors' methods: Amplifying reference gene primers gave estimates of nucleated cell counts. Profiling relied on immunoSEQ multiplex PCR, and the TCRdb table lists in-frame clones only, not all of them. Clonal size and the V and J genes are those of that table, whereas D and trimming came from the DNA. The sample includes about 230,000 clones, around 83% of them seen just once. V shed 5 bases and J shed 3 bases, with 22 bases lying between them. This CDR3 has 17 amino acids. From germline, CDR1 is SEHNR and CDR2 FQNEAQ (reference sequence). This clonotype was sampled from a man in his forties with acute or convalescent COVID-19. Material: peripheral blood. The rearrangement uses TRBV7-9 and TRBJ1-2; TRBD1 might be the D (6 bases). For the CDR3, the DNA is TGTGCCAGCAGCCCCAGACAGGTAGGGGATGTGGACTATGGCTACACCTTC. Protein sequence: CASSPRQVGDVDYGYTF.